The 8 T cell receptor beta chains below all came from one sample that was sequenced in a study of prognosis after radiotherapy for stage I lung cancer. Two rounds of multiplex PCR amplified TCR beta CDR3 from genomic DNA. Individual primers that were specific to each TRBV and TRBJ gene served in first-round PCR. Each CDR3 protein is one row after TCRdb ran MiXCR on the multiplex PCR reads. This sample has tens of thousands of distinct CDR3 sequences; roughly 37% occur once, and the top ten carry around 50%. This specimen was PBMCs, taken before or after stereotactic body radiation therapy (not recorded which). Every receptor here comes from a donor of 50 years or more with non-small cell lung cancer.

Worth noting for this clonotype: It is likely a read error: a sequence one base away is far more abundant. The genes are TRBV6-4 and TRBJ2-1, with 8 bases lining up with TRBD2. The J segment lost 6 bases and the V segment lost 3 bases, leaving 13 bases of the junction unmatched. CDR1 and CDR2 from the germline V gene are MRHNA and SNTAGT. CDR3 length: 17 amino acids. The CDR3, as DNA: TGTGCCAGCAGTGAACAACTAGCGGTAGGGCCCGGCAATGAGCAGTTCTTC. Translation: CASSEQLAVGPGNEQFF.

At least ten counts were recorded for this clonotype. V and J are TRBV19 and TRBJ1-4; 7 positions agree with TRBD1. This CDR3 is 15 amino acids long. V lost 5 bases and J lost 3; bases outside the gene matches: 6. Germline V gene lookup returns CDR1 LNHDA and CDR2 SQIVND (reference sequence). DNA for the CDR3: TGTGCCAGTAGTGCATGGGACAGCTCTAATGAAAAACTGTTTTTT. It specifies CASSAWDSSNEKLFF. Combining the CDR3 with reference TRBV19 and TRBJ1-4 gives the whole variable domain DGGITQSPKYLFRKEGQNVTLSCEQNLNHDAMYWYRQDPGQGLRLIYYSQIVNDFQKGDIAEGYSVSREKKESFPLTVTSAQKNPTAFYLCASSAWDSSNEKLFFGSGTQLSVL.

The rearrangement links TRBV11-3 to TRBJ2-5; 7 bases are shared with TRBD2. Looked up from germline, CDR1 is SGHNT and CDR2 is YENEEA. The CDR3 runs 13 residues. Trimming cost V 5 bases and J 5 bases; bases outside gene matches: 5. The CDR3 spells CASSRREGETQYF. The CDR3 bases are TGTGCCAGCAGCAGAAGGGAGGGCGAGACCCAGTACTTC.

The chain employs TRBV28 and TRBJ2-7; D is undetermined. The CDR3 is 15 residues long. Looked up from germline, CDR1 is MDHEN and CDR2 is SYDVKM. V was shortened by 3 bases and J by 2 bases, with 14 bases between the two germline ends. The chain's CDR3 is CASSFETELAYEQYF. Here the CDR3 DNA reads TGTGCCAGCAGTTTCGAGACTGAATTAGCCTACGAGCAGTACTTC.

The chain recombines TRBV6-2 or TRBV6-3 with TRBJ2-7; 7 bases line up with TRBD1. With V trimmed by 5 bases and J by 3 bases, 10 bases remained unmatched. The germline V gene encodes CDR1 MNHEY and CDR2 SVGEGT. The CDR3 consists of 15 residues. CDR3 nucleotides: TGTGCCAGCAGTGACCCCGGGACAGACCTCTACGAGCAGTACTTC. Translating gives CASSDPGTDLYEQYF.

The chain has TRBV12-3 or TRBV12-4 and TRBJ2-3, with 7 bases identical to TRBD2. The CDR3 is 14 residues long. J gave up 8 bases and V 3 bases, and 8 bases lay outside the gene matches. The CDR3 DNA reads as TGTGCCAGCAGTTTCACCGCTTCGGGGGGTACGCAGTATTTT. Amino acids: CASSFTASGGTQYF.

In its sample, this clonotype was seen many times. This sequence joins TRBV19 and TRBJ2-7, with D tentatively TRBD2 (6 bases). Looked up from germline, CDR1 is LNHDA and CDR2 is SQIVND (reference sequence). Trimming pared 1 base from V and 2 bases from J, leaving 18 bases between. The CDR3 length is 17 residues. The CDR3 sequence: CASSIAPFSGAPYEQYF. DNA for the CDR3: TGTGCCAGTAGTATAGCCCCATTTTCGGGAGCCCCCTACGAGCAGTACTTC. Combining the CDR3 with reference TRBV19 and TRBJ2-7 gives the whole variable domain DGGITQSPKYLFRKEGQNVTLSCEQNLNHDAMYWYRQDPGQGLRLIYYSQIVNDFQKGDIAEGYSVSREKKESFPLTVTSAQKNPTAFYLCASSIAPFSGAPYEQYFGPGTRLTVT.

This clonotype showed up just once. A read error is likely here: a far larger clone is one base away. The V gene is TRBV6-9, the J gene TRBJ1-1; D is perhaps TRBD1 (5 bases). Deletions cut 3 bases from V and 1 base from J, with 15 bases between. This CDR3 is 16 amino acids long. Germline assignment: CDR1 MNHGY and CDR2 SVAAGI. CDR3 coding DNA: TGTGCCAGCAGTTACAGAGGATCCAGGGCGAACACTGAAGCTTTCTTT. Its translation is CASSYRGSRANTEAFF.